The T cell receptor (beta chain) under discussion was sequenced for a study of T cell clones after liver transplantation. Sequencing used immunoSEQ multiplex PCR; TCRdb keeps in-frame clones, though not all of them. The sample lists approximately 12,000 clones; nearly 75% were seen once. The germline CDR1 and CDR2 sequences are SGHTA and FQGNSA. CDR3 length equals 16 residues. V lost 5 bases, J lost 7 bases, and 13 bases stayed unmatched. This clonotype was sampled from a human patient who received a liver transplant. The T cells may partly be graft donor cells. Sample: CD8+ T cells from blood, taken at the 22-month timepoint. The chain recombines TRBV7-2 with TRBJ2-1, with TRBD2 identical over 8 bases. The CDR3: CASSRTPSGLINEQFF. DNA for the CDR3: TGTGCCAGCAGCCGTACCCCTAGCGGGTTGATAAATGAGCAGTTCTTC.